The TCR beta chain under discussion was sequenced for a study of T cell responses to AZD1222 COVID-19 vaccine. This CDR3 region has 15 residues. CDR1 MNHEY and CDR2 SVGAGI come from the germline V gene. Between the trimmed V and J ends, which lost 4 bases and 0 bases, there was a span of 12 bases. TCRdb's table, derived via immunoSEQ multiplex PCR, lists solely in-frame clones and lacks some. Found here are roughly 70,000 clones, 80% to 90% of them singletons; the top ten hold about 6.5%. This receptor was identified in an adult who received the AZD1222 COVID-19 vaccine. This sequence joins TRBV6-5 and TRBJ1-1; D is undetermined. The specimen was peripheral blood, collected 28 days after the second AZD1222 dose. The CDR3 DNA reads TGTGCCAGCAGTTCCAATCCCCGTTTGAACACTGAAGCTTTCTTT. Protein: CASSSNPRLNTEAFF.